The T cell receptor beta chain described here comes from a study of CD8 T cells in Susac syndrome. RNA amounts of 0.5 to 1 ug underwent reverse transcription with random hexamers. immunoSEQ multiplex PCR amplified TCR beta CDR3 across 54 Vbeta, 13 Jbeta. TCRdb passed the immunoSEQ multiplex PCR reads through MiXCR, listing each CDR3 protein once. This sample yields some 130,000 distinct CDR3 sequences, of which less than 95% are seen a single time; around 0.12% belongs to the top ten. This CDR3 contains 14 residues. CDR1 is SGHVS, CDR2 FQNEAQ, per germline. The junction had 1 base not matched to a gene; V was cut back by 0 bases and J by 3 bases. TEMRA cells were FACS-enriched, with CD8+ and CD4+ T cells isolated negatively.

Sequencing used CD4+ T cells from PBMCs. The source is a human donor with multiple sclerosis. The chain recombines TRBV7-8 with TRBJ1-2; TRBD1 matches 7 bases. The CDR3 DNA is TGTGCCAGCAGCTTAGCTGGGACAGACTATGGCTACACCTTC. It encodes CASSLAGTDYGYTF.